Following are 4 T cell receptor beta chains from one sample sequenced in a study of blood T cell repertoires in COVID-19. Assay: immunoSEQ multiplex PCR; the TCRdb copy retains only in-frame clones and omits some. The sample lists approximately 300,000 clones; about nine tenths were seen once. Sequencing input: PBMCs or T cells enriched from blood (not recorded which). These receptors all stem from a man between 60 and 75 years old who had recovered from COVID-19.

This clone was counted once. The chain employs TRBV19 and TRBJ2-1; 9 positions match TRBD2. The V segment lost 4 bases and the J segment 2 bases; nucleotides outside the gene matches: 6. This CDR3 region has 16 residues. Per the germline V gene, CDR1 is LNHDA and CDR2 is SQIVND (reference sequence). The CDR3 is CASSTLAGVPYNEQFF. Written as DNA, the CDR3 is TGTGCCAGTAGTACCTTAGCGGGAGTACCCTACAATGAGCAGTTCTTC.

V and J are TRBV3-1 (or the pseudogene TRBV3-2) and TRBJ2-2; a possible D gene is TRBD2 (6 bases). Germline V lookup: CDR1 LGHDT, CDR2 YNNKEL (reference sequence). This CDR3 has 15 residues. Trimming left V 1 base short and J 1 base short, with 7 bases between. In DNA form, the CDR3 reads TGTGCCAGCAGCCAAGCGGGAGTGAACACCGGGGAGCTGTTTTTT. This encodes CASSQAGVNTGELFF.

The rearrangement uses TRBV29-1 and TRBJ2-1; 15 bases agree with TRBD2. Germline assignment: CDR1 SQVTM and CDR2 ANQGSEA. CDR3 length equals 12 residues. J gave up 9 bases and V 7 bases, and 1 base lay outside the gene matches. DNA for the CDR3: TGCAGCGGGGGACTAGCGGGAGGTGAGCAGTTCTTC. It translates to CSGGLAGGEQFF.

The chain couples TRBV28 to TRBJ1-2; TRBD1 is a possible D gene (6 bases). The CDR3 has 14 amino acids. The V gene lost 6 bases and the J gene lost 6 bases, with 17 bases spanning the gap. CDR1 and CDR2 (germline): MDHEN, SYDVKM. CDR3 nucleotides: TGTGCCAGCAGCGACGGAACAGGGTCCCATGGCTACACCTTC. Its protein is CASSDGTGSHGYTF.